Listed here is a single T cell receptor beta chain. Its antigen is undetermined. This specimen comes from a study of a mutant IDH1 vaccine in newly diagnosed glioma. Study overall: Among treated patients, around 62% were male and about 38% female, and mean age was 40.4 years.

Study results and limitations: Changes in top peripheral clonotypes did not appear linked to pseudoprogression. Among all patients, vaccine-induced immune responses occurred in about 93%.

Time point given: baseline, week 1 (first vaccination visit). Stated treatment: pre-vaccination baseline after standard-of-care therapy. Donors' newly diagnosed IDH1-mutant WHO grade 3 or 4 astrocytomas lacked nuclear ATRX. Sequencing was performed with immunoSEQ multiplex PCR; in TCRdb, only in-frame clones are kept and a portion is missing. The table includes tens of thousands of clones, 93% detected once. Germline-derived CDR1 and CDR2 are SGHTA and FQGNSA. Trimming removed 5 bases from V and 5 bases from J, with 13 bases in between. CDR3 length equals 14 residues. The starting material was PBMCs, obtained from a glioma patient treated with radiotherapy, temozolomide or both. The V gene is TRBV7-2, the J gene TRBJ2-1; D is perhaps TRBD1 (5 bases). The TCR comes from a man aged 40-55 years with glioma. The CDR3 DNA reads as TGTGCCAGCAGCCCAAGGGGCTGGGACAATGAGCAGTTCTTC. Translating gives CASSPRGWDNEQFF.